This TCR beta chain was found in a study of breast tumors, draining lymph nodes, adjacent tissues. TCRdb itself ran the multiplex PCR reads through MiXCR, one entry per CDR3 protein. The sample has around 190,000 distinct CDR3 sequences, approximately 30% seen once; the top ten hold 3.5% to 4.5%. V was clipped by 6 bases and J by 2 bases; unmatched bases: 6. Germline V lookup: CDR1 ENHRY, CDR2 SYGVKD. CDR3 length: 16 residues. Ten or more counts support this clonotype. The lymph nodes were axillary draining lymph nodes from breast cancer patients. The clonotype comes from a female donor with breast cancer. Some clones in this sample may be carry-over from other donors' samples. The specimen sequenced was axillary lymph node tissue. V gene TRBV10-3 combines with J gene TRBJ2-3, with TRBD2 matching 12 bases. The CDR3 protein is CAIRVTSGGTTDTQYF. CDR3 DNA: TGTGCCATCAGGGTCACTAGCGGGGGGACCACAGATACGCAGTATTTT.